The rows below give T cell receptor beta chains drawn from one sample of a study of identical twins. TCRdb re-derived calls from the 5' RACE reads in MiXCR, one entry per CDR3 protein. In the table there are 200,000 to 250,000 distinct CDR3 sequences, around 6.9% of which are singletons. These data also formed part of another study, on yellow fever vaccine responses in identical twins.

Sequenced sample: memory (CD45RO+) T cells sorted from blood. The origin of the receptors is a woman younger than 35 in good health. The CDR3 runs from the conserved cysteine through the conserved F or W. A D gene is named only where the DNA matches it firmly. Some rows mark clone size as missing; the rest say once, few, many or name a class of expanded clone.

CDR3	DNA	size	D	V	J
CCARDQGLAGGTYEQYF	TGCTGTGCTAGAGATCAGGGACTAGCGGGGGGAACCTACGAGCAGTACTTC	NA	TRBD2	TRBV20-1	TRBJ2-7
CSVGGRQGARNTIYF	TGCAGCGTTGGAGGCCGACAGGGGGCAAGAAACACCATATATTTT	few	TRBD1	TRBV29-1	TRBJ1-3
CASSVGRTSGANVLTF	TGTGCCAGCAGTGTAGGCCGGACCTCTGGGGCCAACGTCCTGACTTTC	NA	NA	TRBV28	TRBJ2-6
CSARDPGGGDYEQYF	TGCAGTGCTAGAGATCCGGGGGGGGGCGACTACGAGCAGTACTTC	many	TRBD2	TRBV20-1	TRBJ2-7
CASSPSGLAGELFF	TGCGCCAGCAGCCCCTCGGGACTAGCCGGGGAGCTGTTTTTT	few	TRBD2	TRBV4-3	TRBJ2-2
CASGAWGLEQYF	TGTGCCAGCGGCGCGTGGGGGCTCGAGCAGTACTTC	few	NA	TRBV11-2	TRBJ2-7
CASREDRVGGYTF	TGTGCCAGCAGGGAGGACAGGGTTGGAGGCTACACCTTC	few	TRBD1	TRBV2	TRBJ1-2
CASIDVTGLGSGEQYF	TGTGCCAGCATTGACGTCACAGGGTTGGGCTCGGGCGAGCAGTACTTC	few	NA	TRBV6-1	TRBJ2-7
CASSENLAGDTQYF	TGTGCCAGCAGTGAAAATCTAGCGGGAGATACGCAGTATTTT	few	TRBD2	TRBV2	TRBJ2-3
CASSQESTLGYEQYF	TGTGCCAGCAGCCAAGAATCGACGTTGGGGTACGAGCAGTACTTC	few	NA	TRBV4-2	TRBJ2-7
CASSKGRNNEQFF	TGTGCCAGCAGTAAGGGACGTAACAATGAGCAGTTCTTC	NA	NA	TRBV28	TRBJ2-1
CASSLLAGVETQYF	TGTGCCAGCAGCCTACTAGCGGGGGTTGAGACCCAGTACTTC	many	TRBD2	TRBV7-2	TRBJ2-5
CASSPQRNTEAFF	TGTGCCAGCAGCCCCCAAAGGAACACTGAAGCTTTCTTT	few	NA	TRBV3-1	TRBJ1-1
CAISEWGGTGELFF	TGTGCCATCAGTGAGTGGGGCGGTACCGGGGAGCTGTTTTTT	few	NA	TRBV10-3	TRBJ2-2
CASSETLQDGILYNEQFF	TGTGCCAGCAGTGAAACCCTTCAGGACGGGATTCTATACAATGAGCAGTTCTTC	many	NA	TRBV2	TRBJ2-1
CASSWRTNEQFF	TGTGCCAGCAGTTGGAGGACGAATGAGCAGTTCTTC	many	NA	TRBV6-2/TRBV6-3	TRBJ2-1
CASSRGLSANSYEQYF	TGTGCCAGCTCACGGGGTCTTAGCGCTAACTCCTACGAGCAGTACTTC	NA	NA	TRBV18	TRBJ2-7
CASSLDGGPNYEQYF	TGCGCCAGCAGCTTGGATGGCGGCCCAAACTACGAGCAGTACTTC	many	NA	TRBV5-1	TRBJ2-7
CASSLIPTPTRDEQYF	TGTGCCAGCAGCTTAATCCCCACCCCGACTCGGGACGAGCAGTACTTC	NA	NA	TRBV5-5	TRBJ2-7
CATSYNTGSWSYNEQFF	TGTGCCACCAGCTACAACACAGGGAGTTGGTCCTACAATGAGCAGTTCTTC	NA	NA	TRBV15	TRBJ2-1
CASSPDRGRRFF	TGTGCCAGCAGCCCCGACAGGGGGCGTCGGTTCTTC	NA	TRBD1	TRBV11-1	TRBJ2-1
CASSQGGFGDRKFF	TGTGCCAGCAGCCAGGGAGGTTTCGGGGATAGGAAGTTCTTC	few	NA	TRBV3-1	TRBJ2-1
CASSDSSGGHYTGELFF	TGTGCCAGCAGTGACTCGAGTGGGGGGCATTACACCGGGGAGCTGTTTTTT	many	NA	TRBV6-4	TRBJ2-2
CASSPAGLGGNEQFF	TGTGCCAGCAGTCCAGCGGGACTAGGGGGCAATGAGCAGTTCTTC	many	TRBD2	TRBV12-3/TRBV12-4	TRBJ2-1
CASTKAAYNEQFF	TGTGCCAGCACAAAAGCCGCCTACAATGAGCAGTTCTTC	many	NA	TRBV28	TRBJ2-1
CASSQAGSHELTGANVLTF	TGCGCCAGCAGCCAAGCCGGGTCCCACGAATTAACTGGGGCCAACGTCCTGACTTTC	few	NA	TRBV4-1	TRBJ2-6
CASSLEIAGRTDTQYF	TGTGCCAGCAGCTTAGAGATAGCGGGGCGAACAGATACGCAGTATTTT	NA	TRBD2	TRBV7-9	TRBJ2-3
CSARGLAGGHGNEQFF	TGCAGTGCTAGAGGACTAGCGGGAGGGCATGGCAATGAGCAGTTCTTC	many	TRBD2	TRBV20-1	TRBJ2-1
CSAMGLAGAYEQYF	TGCAGTGCTATGGGACTAGCGGGAGCCTACGAGCAGTACTTC	few	TRBD2	TRBV20-1	TRBJ2-7
CASSRTGGDIQYF	TGTGCCAGTAGTAGGACAGGAGGGGACATTCAGTACTTC	NA	NA	TRBV19	TRBJ2-4
CASSFPGTGRGYTF	TGTGCCAGCAGCTTTCCCGGGACAGGCAGGGGCTACACCTTC	NA	TRBD1	TRBV7-2	TRBJ1-2
CSASSDREGTDTQYF	TGCAGTGCTAGCTCAGACAGGGAGGGAACAGATACGCAGTATTTT	few	NA	TRBV20-1	TRBJ2-3
CASSLGFLGYEQYF	TGCGCCAGCAGCTTGGGTTTCTTGGGGTACGAGCAGTACTTC	many	NA	TRBV5-1	TRBJ2-7
CSGRLNTDTQYF	TGCAGTGGCAGACTTAACACAGATACGCAGTATTTT	NA	NA	TRBV20-1	TRBJ2-3
CASSSPRRGRETQYF	TGTGCCAGCAGTTCGCCCCGGCGTGGGCGAGAGACCCAGTACTTC	few	NA	TRBV28	TRBJ2-5
CATSSELGVQETQYF	TGTGCCACCAGCAGTGAGCTCGGGGTCCAAGAGACCCAGTACTTC	few	NA	TRBV15	TRBJ2-5
CASSPTAGGRYEQYF	TGTGCCAGCAGTCCAACGGCGGGAGGGCGGTACGAGCAGTACTTC	many	TRBD2	TRBV12-3/TRBV12-4	TRBJ2-7
CASSYSIGQGQETQYF	TGTGCCAGCAGTTACTCGATTGGTCAGGGCCAAGAGACCCAGTACTTC	few	NA	TRBV6-5	TRBJ2-5
CSADHDKQETQYF	TGCAGTGCTGACCATGACAAGCAAGAGACCCAGTACTTC	many	NA	TRBV20-1	TRBJ2-5
CASTTSGITDTQYF	TGTGCCAGCACTACGAGCGGGATCACAGATACGCAGTATTTT	many	TRBD2	TRBV12-3/TRBV12-4	TRBJ2-3
CASSQAAGFEQFF	TGTGCCAGCAGCCAAGCGGCCGGTTTTGAGCAGTTCTTC	many	NA	TRBV3-1	TRBJ2-1
CASTLAGSTDTQYF	TGTGCCAGCACCCTAGCGGGGAGCACAGATACGCAGTATTTT	many	TRBD2	TRBV12-3/TRBV12-4	TRBJ2-3
CATRQGTDTQYF	TGTGCCACCCGGCAGGGCACAGATACGCAGTATTTT	many	NA	TRBV24-1	TRBJ2-3
CASSLTPGANVLTF	TGTGCCAGCAGCTTAACCCCTGGGGCCAACGTCCTGACTTTC	few	NA	TRBV7-3	TRBJ2-6
CANAGTGDEQYF	TGTGCCAACGCAGGGACAGGGGACGAGCAGTACTTC	many	TRBD1	TRBV10-3	TRBJ2-7
CSASLPLAGYNEQFF	TGCAGTGCTAGTTTGCCCCTAGCGGGGTACAATGAGCAGTTCTTC	many	TRBD2	TRBV20-1	TRBJ2-1
CASSLALAGTQETQYF	TGTGCCAGCAGCTTAGCCCTAGCGGGTACCCAAGAGACCCAGTACTTC	many	TRBD2	TRBV7-2	TRBJ2-5
CASSQGLAEEFRELFF	TGTGCCAGCAGCCAGGGACTAGCGGAGGAATTCCGGGAGCTGTTTTTT	many	TRBD2	TRBV3-1	TRBJ2-2
CATSTGSNTGELFF	TGTGCCACCAGTACAGGGTCTAACACCGGGGAGCTGTTTTTT	many	NA	TRBV24-1	TRBJ2-2
CASSISPINPGGKNIQYF	TGTGCCAGTAGTATCTCACCGATCAACCCTGGTGGGAAAAACATTCAGTACTTC	NA	NA	TRBV19	TRBJ2-4
CASSQNRGQTEAFF	TGTGCCAGCTCACAGAACAGGGGGCAAACTGAAGCTTTCTTT	NA	TRBD1	TRBV18	TRBJ1-1
CASSLVQGGEQYF	TGTGCCAGCAGCTTGGTTCAGGGTGGCGAGCAGTACTTC	few	NA	TRBV5-4	TRBJ2-7
CRGGGPNTEAFF	TGCAGAGGAGGGGGCCCGAACACTGAAGCTTTCTTT	few	TRBD1	TRBV20-1	TRBJ1-1
CASSGSGTAYGYTF	TGTGCCAGCAGCGGGTCCGGGACAGCCTATGGCTACACCTTC	few	TRBD1	TRBV5-6	TRBJ1-2
CASAPYSGAYTDTQYF	TGTGCCAGTGCCCCTTACAGCGGGGCGTACACAGATACGCAGTATTTT	NA	TRBD2	TRBV12-3/TRBV12-4	TRBJ2-3
CSARSAGGLNTGELFF	TGCAGTGCTAGATCAGCGGGAGGGCTTAACACCGGGGAGCTGTTTTTT	many	TRBD2	TRBV20-1	TRBJ2-2
CASSRLADTGELFF	TGTGCCAGCAGCCGACTAGCGGACACCGGGGAGCTGTTTTTT	many	TRBD2	TRBV2	TRBJ2-2
CASSNLGGRALSGELFF	TGTGCCAGCAGCAACCTTGGCGGGAGGGCCTTGTCCGGGGAGCTGTTTTTT	NA	TRBD2	TRBV5-6	TRBJ2-2
CASSESSTNTEAFF	TGCGCCAGCAGTGAGTCGTCTACGAACACTGAAGCTTTCTTT	NA	NA	TRBV10-1	TRBJ1-1
CASSVGQGVNEQFF	TGTGCCAGCAGCGTAGGTCAGGGGGTCAATGAGCAGTTCTTC	many	TRBD1	TRBV9	TRBJ2-1